One and the same sample provided the 11 T cell receptor beta chains below, sequenced in a study of blood T cell repertoires in COVID-19. The method was immunoSEQ multiplex PCR; TCRdb's version includes in-frame clones alone and lacks a portion of them. The table has 350,000 to 450,000 clones, 85% seen once. The source material was peripheral blood. These receptors were taken from a woman under 30 with acute or convalescent COVID-19.

The V and J genes are TRBV5-1 and TRBJ2-3; 7 bases line up with TRBD2. Trimming at V came to 4 bases and at J to 4 bases, leaving 9 bases not matched to a gene. The CDR3 extends over 15 amino acids. Germline lookup yields CDR1 SGHRS and CDR2 YFSETQ. CDR3 DNA sequence: TGCGCCAGCAGCCCAGCGGGGTGGGGGGCAGATACGCAGTATTTT. Amino acids: CASSPAGWGADTQYF.

This clone was picked up a small number of times. The chain has TRBV27 and TRBJ2-7; the match to TRBD1 covers 9 bases. The CDR3 spans 15 residues. Germline CDR1 reads MNHEY; CDR2 reads SMNVEV (reference sequence). The J segment lost 10 bases and the V segment lost 4 bases, leaving 14 bases of the junction unmatched. CDR3 bases: TGTGCCAGCAGTTCATCTAGAAGGGACAGGGCGGCACAGTACTTC. It yields the protein CASSSSRRDRAAQYF.

The rearrangement links TRBV28 to TRBJ2-1, with 10 bases aligning to TRBD2. The germline V gene has CDR1 MDHEN and CDR2 SYDVKM. The trim removed 6 bases at V and 5 bases at J, leaving 10 bases unmatched. The CDR3 has 16 amino acids. CDR3 sequence reads: CASRITGTSANNEQFF. CDR3 sequence (DNA): TGTGCCAGCAGAATCACCGGGACTAGCGCTAACAATGAGCAGTTCTTC.

The chain recombines TRBV27 with TRBJ2-7, with 9 bases fitting TRBD2. Germline V lookup: CDR1 MNHEY, CDR2 SMNVEV (reference sequence). Trimming took 5 bases from V and 2 from J; bases not matched to a gene: 13. The CDR3 is 17 residues long. The DNA for the CDR3 is TGTGCCAGCAGTACACTCTCGTGGCGGGGGGGCACCTACGAGCAGTACTTC. Protein product: CASSTLSWRGGTYEQYF.

This clone appeared once. This chain uses TRBV13 with TRBJ1-2; D gene unclear. This CDR3 is built from 14 residues. The germline gives CDR1 PRHDT, CDR2 FYEKMQ (reference sequence). V lost 6 bases and J 3 bases, leaving 14 bases between the germline ends. The CDR3 DNA follows: TGTGCCAGCAGATTTGTCGGGAGGGACTATGGCTACACCTTC. Amino acids: CASRFVGRDYGYTF.

Turning to this clone: The germline gene is not matched at one end of the junction; a read error may be the cause. The chain couples TRBV10-2 to TRBJ1-5; the D is unclear. The CDR3 spans 13 residues. The germline CDR1 and CDR2 sequences are WSHSY and SAAADI. The CDR3 spells CASTEWPERPQHF. The DNA for the CDR3 is TGCGCCAGCACTGAGTGGCCCGAGCGACCCCAGCATTTT.

Ten or more counts support this clone. The chain carries TRBV5-1 and TRBJ2-1; D perhaps matches TRBD2 (6 bases). Trimming shortened V by 2 bases and J by 0 bases, and 12 bases separated the two germline ends. The germline CDR1 and CDR2 sequences are SGHRS and YFSETQ. The CDR3 has 16 amino acids. The CDR3 DNA follows: TGCGCCAGCAGCTTACTAGCAGTCGGCTCCTACAATGAGCAGTTCTTC. Translating it yields CASSLLAVGSYNEQFF.

This clone was counted once. The V gene is TRBV6-5, the J gene TRBJ2-3; D unclear. Trimming stripped 6 bases from V and 6 bases from J, with 19 bases between. Germline V gene data show CDR1 as MNHEY and CDR2 as SVGAGI. The CDR3 loop spans 15 amino acids. CDR3 in DNA: TGTGCCAGCAGGCGTCTGGGCTCTCTTTCGGATACGCAGTATTTT. Its protein is CASRRLGSLSDTQYF.

The chain couples TRBV24-1 to TRBJ1-4, with 7 bases that match TRBD1. This CDR3 is built from 15 residues. V was clipped by 8 bases and J by 3 bases; unmatched bases: 8. CDR1 is KGHDR, CDR2 SFDVKD, per germline. The CDR3 DNA is TGTGCCACCACTCTTCGGGGACAGTCTAATGAAAAACTGTTTTTT. Translation gives CATTLRGQSNEKLFF.

The genes are TRBV5-5 and TRBJ1-1; D possibly corresponds to TRBD1 (6 bases). The length of the CDR3 is 15 residues. Between the trimmed V and J ends, which lost 0 bases and 1 base, there was a span of 10 bases. From germline, CDR1 is SGHKS and CDR2 YYEKEE (reference sequence). In DNA form, the CDR3 reads TGTGCCAGCAGCTTGGGGCCGGGACAGAACACTGAAGCTTTCTTT. This translates into CASSLGPGQNTEAFF.

V is TRBV24-1 and J is TRBJ2-5, with 11 nucleotides matching TRBD1. Trimming took 4 bases from V and 2 from J; bases not matched to a gene: 2. There are 15 residues in the CDR3. Germline V gene lookup returns CDR1 KGHDR and CDR2 SFDVKD. DNA of the CDR3: TGTGCCACCAGTGAAGGGGACAGGGGGCAAGAGACCCAGTACTTC. This codes for CATSEGDRGQETQYF.